The 27 T cell receptor beta chains listed next were all sequenced from one sample in a study of cytomegalovirus exposure and HLA in healthy donors. Amplification used 60 Vbeta primers and 13 Jbeta primers. Here immunoSEQ multiplex PCR was the method, and the copy in TCRdb shows in-frame clones only, minus some. The data hold 120,000 or so clones, with around three quarters observed a single time. The specimen was PBMCs. These receptors were taken from a woman aged 50 to 60 in good health and CMV-seronegative.

V usage is TRBV5-4 and J usage is TRBJ1-2; TRBD1 matches 7 bases. Germline assignment: CDR1 SGHNT and CDR2 YYREEE (reference sequence). The CDR3 extends over 15 amino acids. The V segment lost 0 bases and the J segment 7 bases; nucleotides outside the gene matches: 9. CDR3 nucleotides: TGTGCCAGCAGCTTGGAGGGGGCCGGTCGAGGTGGCTACACCTTC. The encoded protein is CASSLEGAGRGGYTF.

The J gene is TRBJ1-1, the V gene TRBV6-5, with D possibly TRBD1 on 5 matching bases. The germline CDR1 and CDR2 sequences are MNHEY and SVGAGI. The CDR3 runs 13 residues. V was shortened by 6 bases and J by 8 bases, with 16 bases between the two germline ends. The CDR3 region is CASRSGGGREAFF. The CDR3 DNA reads TGTGCCAGCAGATCGGGTGGGGGGAGGGAAGCTTTCTTT.

The chain has TRBV27 and TRBJ2-3, with 10 bases identical to TRBD1. Per germline, CDR1 MNHEY and CDR2 SMNVEV (reference sequence). The ends lost 6 bases at V and 1 base at J; junction bases unmatched: 4. The CDR3 is made up of 15 amino acids. The CDR3 DNA reads as TGTGCCAGCAGCAGGGACAGGGGTGGCACAGATACGCAGTATTTT. It specifies CASSRDRGGTDTQYF.

V is TRBV5-1 and J is TRBJ2-1, with TRBD2 matching over 10 bases. Germline V gene lookup returns CDR1 SGHRS and CDR2 YFSETQ. The ends lost 4 bases at V and 4 bases at J; junction bases unmatched: 8. The CDR3 consists of 16 residues. CDR3 residues: CASSPELAGPYNEQFF. The CDR3 nucleotides read TGCGCCAGCAGCCCCGAACTAGCGGGGCCATACAATGAGCAGTTCTTC.

The V and J genes are TRBV9 and TRBJ2-1; 10 bases agree with TRBD2. V trimming: 1 base; J trimming: 4 bases; junction bases outside the gene matches: 2. Germline CDR1 and CDR2: SGDLS and YYNGEE. This CDR3 spans 15 amino acids. CDR3 in amino acids: CASSVWTSGYNEQFF. In nucleotides, the CDR3 is TGTGCCAGCAGCGTATGGACTAGCGGATACAATGAGCAGTTCTTC. The full variable domain, in which reference TRBV9 and TRBJ2-1 provide the parts outside the CDR3, is DSGVTQTPKHLITATGQRVTLRCSPRSGDLSVYWYQQSLDQGLQFLIQYYNGEERAKGNILERFSAQQFPDLHSELNLSSLELGDSALYFCASSVWTSGYNEQFFGPGTRLTVL.

This clone was observed a single time. The chain couples TRBV6-5 to TRBJ2-7; 8 nucleotides match TRBD2. V lost 5 bases, J lost 7 bases, and 10 bases stayed unmatched. CDR1 is MNHEY and CDR2 is SVGAGI in the germline V gene. The CDR3 spans 14 residues. The CDR3 sequence is CASSLREGPGEQYF. The CDR3 nucleotides read TGTGCCAGCAGTCTTCGGGAGGGCCCTGGGGAGCAGTACTTC.

This chain links TRBV7-2 with TRBJ1-5; D is perhaps TRBD1 (6 bases). In germline, CDR1 is SGHTA, CDR2 FQGNSA. The CDR3 extends over 16 amino acids. V lost 5 bases and J lost 4, with 18 bases in between. The DNA of the CDR3 is TGTGCCAGCAGCCCGTACAGGGCATCGGGGAATCAGCCCCAGCATTTT. It is translated as CASSPYRASGNQPQHF.

The V gene is TRBV2, the J gene TRBJ2-1; 8 bases agree with TRBD2. This CDR3 spans 15 amino acids. With V trimmed by 6 bases and J by 2 bases, 6 bases remained unmatched. Germline loops: CDR1 SNHLY, CDR2 FYNNEI. CDR3 DNA sequence: TGTGCCAGCAGAAATAGCGGGGCCCCCTACAATGAGCAGTTCTTC. This encodes CASRNSGAPYNEQFF.

The chain couples TRBV5-6 to TRBJ2-1; TRBD1 matches 8 bases. The CDR3 sequence is 11 residues long. With 1 base clipped from V and 15 bases from J, the junction kept 3 bases outside the gene matches. The V gene's germline CDR1 is SGHDT and CDR2 YYEEEE. The CDR3, as DNA: TGTGCCAGCAGCTTGCAGGGGGCTTTGTTCTTC. It encodes CASSLQGALFF.

The chain is built from TRBV7-2 and TRBJ2-7; 9 positions agree with TRBD2. The V and J ends lost 4 bases and 8 bases, in that order; junction bases with no gene match: 12. The CDR3 is 15 amino acids. The germline V gene has CDR1 SGHTA and CDR2 FQGNSA. The CDR3 protein is CASSSAGSGGYKQYF. In DNA form, the CDR3 reads TGTGCCAGCAGCTCGGCGGGAAGCGGGGGGTACAAGCAGTACTTC.

There are a few counts of this clone. The V gene is TRBV5-8, the J gene TRBJ2-3, with 11 bases fitting TRBD2. Per the germline V gene, CDR1 is SGHTS and CDR2 is YDEGEE. With V trimmed by 0 bases and J by 5 bases, 5 bases remained unmatched. This CDR3 is 16 amino acids long. CDR3 in DNA: TGTGCCAGCAGCTTGGTAGCGGGAGGGCCTCAAGATACGCAGTATTTT. Its translation is CASSLVAGGPQDTQYF. The complete variable domain, with remaining parts taken from reference TRBV5-8 and TRBJ2-3, reads EAGVTQSPTHLIKTRGQQATLRCSPISGHTSVYWYQQALGLGLQFLLWYDEGEERNRGNFPPRFSGRQFPNYSSELNVNALELEDSALYLCASSLVAGGPQDTQYFGPGTRLTVL.

Comment on this clone: At one boundary the junction diverges from the germline segment, which might be a read error. The chain couples TRBV7-9 to TRBJ2-1; 10 positions agree with TRBD1. The CDR3 loop spans 15 amino acids. Germline V gene sequence: CDR1 SEHNR, CDR2 FQNEAQ (reference sequence). In DNA form, the CDR3 reads TGTTCCAGCAGCTCCGGGACAGGGGACTACAATGAGCAGTTCTTC. Translated, it gives CSSSSGTGDYNEQFF.

The chain has TRBV20-1 and TRBJ2-1, with 8 nucleotides matching TRBD2. This CDR3 has 11 residues. The germline V gene has CDR1 DFQATT and CDR2 SNEGSKA (reference sequence). V was clipped by 5 bases and J by 12 bases; unmatched bases: 6. CDR3 sequence: CSAGTGTRQFF. Here the CDR3 DNA reads TGCAGTGCTGGCACCGGGACTAGGCAGTTCTTC.

This chain connects TRBV30 to TRBJ2-2; TRBD2 agrees at 12 bases. From germline, CDR1 is GTSNPN and CDR2 SVGIG (reference sequence). The CDR3 spans 14 residues. The trim removed 5 bases at V and 4 bases at J, leaving 2 bases unmatched. CDR3 coding DNA: TGTGCCTGGCTAGCGGGAGGGGTCACCGGGGAGCTGTTTTTT. Translation gives CAWLAGGVTGELFF.

CDR3 loop: CASSLDSNTGELFF. DNA of the CDR3: TGCGCCAGCAGCTTGGACTCTAACACCGGGGAGCTGTTTTTT. The rearrangement joins TRBV5-1 to TRBJ2-2; unclear D gene. CDR1 is SGHRS, CDR2 YFSETQ, per germline. V lost 0 bases and J 2 bases, leaving 5 bases between the germline ends. This CDR3 has 14 residues. Using reference TRBV5-1 and TRBJ2-2 for the parts outside the CDR3, the full variable domain is KAGVTQTPRYLIKTRGQQVTLSCSPISGHRSVSWYQQTPGQGLQFLFEYFSETQRNKGNFPGRFSGRQFSNSRSEMNVSTLELGDSALYLCASSLDSNTGELFFGEGSRLTVL.

The rearrangement links TRBV5-1 to TRBJ2-5, with 8 bases matching TRBD2. CDR3 length: 15 residues. Trimming at V came to 2 bases and at J to 1 base, leaving 4 bases not matched to a gene. The germline V gene has CDR1 SGHRS and CDR2 YFSETQ. DNA for the CDR3: TGCGCCAGCAGCTTTAGCGGGGACCGCCAAGAGACCCAGTACTTC. Protein product: CASSFSGDRQETQYF.

This chain joins TRBV14 and TRBJ2-2; a possible D gene is TRBD2 (7 bases). The germline V gene encodes CDR1 SGHDN and CDR2 FVKESK. Between the trimmed V and J ends, which lost 2 bases and 3 bases, there was a span of 37 bases. The length of the CDR3 is 24 residues. The CDR3 region is CASSQFPKTEIDRGGGWHTGELFF. The CDR3 DNA is TGTGCCAGCAGCCAATTTCCCAAAACCGAGATAGACCGGGGCGGGGGCTGGCACACCGGGGAGCTGTTTTTT.

The V and J genes are TRBV7-2 and TRBJ2-7, with TRBD2 matching over 8 bases. The germline gives CDR1 SGHTA, CDR2 FQGNSA. With 6 bases clipped from V and 4 bases from J, the junction kept 8 bases outside the gene matches. CDR3 size: 14 residues. DNA for the CDR3: TGTGCCAGCAGATTCAGTAGCGGGGATTACGAGCAGTACTTC. It specifies CASRFSSGDYEQYF. The variable domain in full, completed from reference TRBV7-2 and TRBJ2-7, reads GAGVSQSPSNKVTEKGKDVELRCDPISGHTALYWYRQSLGQGLEFLIYFQGNSAPDKSGLPSDRFSAERTGGSVSTLTIQRTQQEDSAVYLCASRFSSGDYEQYFGPGTRLTVT.

V gene TRBV27 combines with J gene TRBJ2-7, with unresolved D. V lost 10 bases and J lost 0, with 13 bases in between. This CDR3 spans 13 amino acids. Germline V gene sequence: CDR1 MNHEY, CDR2 SMNVEV (reference sequence). The CDR3 loop reads CATSRSPSYEQYF. Written as DNA, the CDR3 is TGTGCCACCTCACGTAGCCCCTCCTACGAGCAGTACTTC.

The chain uses TRBV6-5 and TRBJ2-1, with D uncertain. The CDR3 runs 13 residues. V was pared by 5 bases and J by 6 bases, with 11 bases between. Germline assignment: CDR1 MNHEY and CDR2 SVGAGI. This CDR3 is CASSRIAGNEQFF. The CDR3 DNA follows: TGTGCCAGCAGTCGGATAGCCGGCAATGAGCAGTTCTTC.

The chain uses TRBV29-1 and TRBJ1-1, with 7 bases that match TRBD1. V lost 3 bases, J lost 0 bases, and 7 bases stayed unmatched. The germline gives CDR1 SQVTM, CDR2 ANQGSEA. This CDR3 is 15 amino acids long. The CDR3 DNA reads TGCAGCGTTGAGGTTACAGGGGACATGAACACTGAAGCTTTCTTT. Amino acids: CSVEVTGDMNTEAFF.

This clone showed up just a few times. The chain carries TRBV28 and TRBJ2-7, with D possibly being TRBD1 (7 bases). The germline V and J ends were trimmed by 4 bases and 4 bases, with 17 bases remaining between them. This CDR3 comprises 15 residues. Germline values: CDR1 MDHEN, CDR2 SYDVKM. The CDR3 DNA reads TGTGCCAGCAGTTCCCCCCGACAGGGAGGATACGAGCAGTACTTC. This codes for CASSSPRQGGYEQYF.

There are a few counts of this clone. The chain carries TRBV7-2 and TRBJ2-5; D is unresolved. Per germline, CDR1 SGHTA and CDR2 FQGNSA. The V gene lost 3 bases and the J gene lost 1 base, with 6 bases spanning the gap. There are 13 residues in the CDR3. CDR3 coding DNA: TGTGCCAGCAGCTTCGAGAGCCAAGAGACCCAGTACTTC. Amino acids: CASSFESQETQYF.

This clone was seen only a few times. The chain has TRBV12-2 and TRBJ1-1; no check of the table's D call, TRBD1, against the DNA was made. TRBV12-2 is noted as a pseudogene. The CDR3 is 17 amino acids. The CDR3 region is CASRLVSLDRVETEAFF. In nucleotides, the CDR3 is TGTGCAAGTCGCTTAGTTTCCTTGGACAGGGTTGAGACTGAAGCTTTCTTT.

V usage is TRBV6-5 and J usage is TRBJ2-7; 8 nucleotides agree with TRBD1. This CDR3 is 12 amino acids long. Per germline, CDR1 MNHEY and CDR2 SVGAGI. Trimming cost V 8 bases and J 3 bases; bases outside gene matches: 3. CDR3 amino acids: CASADRGYEQYF. Here the CDR3 DNA reads TGTGCCAGCGCTGACAGGGGCTACGAGCAGTACTTC.

As DNA, the CDR3 is TGTGCCAGCAGCTTCAGGGGAGAGGACAATTCACCCCTCCACTTT. Amino acid sequence: CASSFRGEDNSPLHF. The chain uses TRBV11-2 and TRBJ1-6; D perhaps matches TRBD1 (6 bases). Trimming removed 3 bases at V and 7 bases at J, with 13 bases between. Germline values: CDR1 SGHAT, CDR2 FQNNGV. There are 15 residues in the CDR3.

The count of this clone is one. The chain employs TRBV7-2 and TRBJ2-5, with TRBD1 identical over 10 bases. The J call may be incorrect, as the DNA end agrees better with TRBJ2-7. Germline assignment: CDR1 SGHTA and CDR2 FQGNSA. This CDR3 spans 13 amino acids. CDR3 protein: CASSSDRGYEQYF. The CDR3 DNA reads as TGTGCCAGCAGCTCGGACAGGGGGTACGAGCAGTACTTC.